A single sample gave rise to the 5 T cell receptor beta chains below, sequenced in a study of CD8+CD57+ T cells in acquired aplastic anemia. For CDR3 and TCR beta VDJ profiling, genomic DNA was the template used. From the reads, TCRdb called clonotypes with MiXCR, one entry per CDR3 protein. Counted here are around 150,000 distinct CDR3 sequences, roughly two thirds occurring once; the ten biggest clones make up 35% to 50%. The sequenced patients had an expansion of CD8+CD57+ cells seen by flow cytometry. Source material: sorted CD4+, CD8+, or CD8+CD57+ T cells (not recorded which) from PBMCs. These receptors were collected from a human donor with aplastic anemia.

This chain joins TRBV9 and TRBJ1-2, with D unclear. In germline, CDR1 is SGDLS, CDR2 YYNGEE. The CDR3 is made up of 14 amino acids. Deletions cut 1 base from V and 4 bases from J, with 11 bases between. The CDR3 DNA is TGTGCCAGCAGCGTAACGACCTCTAGCTATGGCTACACCTTC. As protein: CASSVTTSSYGYTF.

This clonotype was recorded only once. Here the CDR3 reads CAISGTENNEQFF. For the CDR3, the DNA is TGTGCCATCAGTGGGACCGAGAACAATGAGCAGTTCTTC. The rearrangement uses TRBV10-3 and TRBJ2-1; D gene unclear. V was trimmed by 4 bases and J by 5 bases, leaving 9 bases between them. The CDR3 length is 13 residues. CDR1 and CDR2 (germline): ENHRY, SYGVKD.

The genes are TRBV12-3 or TRBV12-4 and TRBJ1-5; 7 bases align to TRBD1. The V gene end was trimmed by 5 bases and the J gene end by 13 bases; junction bases not matched to a gene: 17. CDR3 length equals 15 residues. CDR3 sequence reads: CASSNTTGTVAHQHF. CDR3 nucleotide sequence: TGTGCCAGCAGTAACACGACAGGGACAGTCGCTCATCAGCATTTT.

The V and J genes are TRBV7-6 and TRBJ2-2; 12 bases align to TRBD2. From germline, CDR1 is SGHVS and CDR2 FNYEAQ. The CDR3 sequence is 15 residues long. V lost 5 bases and J lost 6; bases outside the gene matches: 4. The chain's CDR3 is CASSPSSGGAGELFF. For the CDR3, the DNA is TGTGCCAGCAGCCCCTCTAGCGGGGGGGCCGGGGAGCTGTTTTTT.

This sequence joins TRBV25-1 and TRBJ2-1, with 7 positions matching TRBD1. This CDR3 is built from 16 residues. Germline CDR1 is MGHDK and CDR2 is SYGVNS. V gave up 3 bases and J gave up 7 bases; unmatched junction bases: 12. In DNA, the CDR3 is TGTGCCAGCAGTGATAGGGTTTCACAGGGGTGGAATGAGCAGTTCTTC. Its protein product is CASSDRVSQGWNEQFF.